The 21 T cell receptor beta chains below come from one sample, sequenced in a study of blood T cells in healthy people across ages. For the second PCR, which ran for about 7 to 11 cycles, a sample-barcoded 5' primer and a J-beta primer mix were used. MiXCR, run by TCRdb on the 5' RACE reads, gives a single entry per CDR3 protein. The top ten hold about 14% of the sample, which has 600,000 to 800,000 distinct CDR3 sequences, 40% to 65% seen once. Sequenced material: blood. The receptors were gathered from a woman at least 80 years old in good health.

This clonotype has just a few counts. A much larger clone is a single base away; this may be a read error. This chain links TRBV6-2 or TRBV6-3 with TRBJ2-1, with D perhaps assigned TRBD1 or TRBD2 (7 bases each). TRBJ2-7 matches the DNA end more closely, so the J call is doubtful. Germline V CDR1 and CDR2: MNHEY, SVGEGT. There are 14 residues in the CDR3. The CDR3 here is CASTQGGTYNEQYF. CDR3 DNA sequence: TGTGCCAGCACCCAGGGGGGGACCTACAATGAGCAGTACTTC.

In this sample, this clonotype turned up a few times. The rearrangement links TRBV5-5 to TRBJ2-1, with 7 bases aligning to TRBD1. V lost 1 base and J lost 6; bases outside the gene matches: 7. Per the germline V gene, CDR1 is SGHKS and CDR2 is YYEKEE (reference sequence). This CDR3 is 15 amino acids long. This CDR3 reads CASSLPLDRFNEQFF. The CDR3, as DNA: TGTGCCAGCAGCTTGCCCTTGGACAGGTTCAATGAGCAGTTCTTC.

Ten or more counts support this clonotype. The V and J genes are TRBV12-3 or TRBV12-4 and TRBJ2-3, with D possibly matching TRBD1 (5 bases). The CDR3 runs 12 residues. V dropped 6 bases and J dropped 2 bases, with 6 bases sitting between them. CDR3 residues: CASRTDTDTQYF. The CDR3 nucleotides are TGTGCCAGCAGGACAGACACAGATACGCAGTATTTT.

Of note for this clonotype: The junction does not match germline at one end; this may be a read error. The rearrangement joins TRBV20-1 to TRBJ2-1; no reliable D call. Germline V CDR1 and CDR2: DFQATT, SNEGSKA (reference sequence). There are 12 residues in the CDR3. In nucleotides, the CDR3 is TGCAGTGCGAGAGACCCAGTATTGGAGCAGTTCTTC. This gives the protein CSARDPVLEQFF.

This clonotype occurred many times. This chain links TRBV12-3 or TRBV12-4 with TRBJ1-4, with 9 bases lining up with TRBD1. V gave up 10 bases and J gave up 5 bases; unmatched junction bases: 2. CDR3 length: 12 amino acids. CDR3 in DNA: TGTGCCACCGGGACAGGGAATGAAAAACTGTTTTTT. Translation: CATGTGNEKLFF.

This clonotype appeared a single time. V and J are TRBV6-1 and TRBJ2-3, with 8 nucleotides matching TRBD2. CDR3 length: 17 residues. V trimming: 6 bases; J trimming: 1 base; junction bases outside the gene matches: 12. Germline values: CDR1 MNHNS, CDR2 SASEGT. The CDR3 nucleotides read TGTGCCAGCAGCCAAACGTCGCGGGGGGCTCGCACAGATACGCAGTATTTT. It codes for CASSQTSRGARTDTQYF.

This clonotype has ten or more counts. V and J are TRBV29-1 and TRBJ2-3; a weak D match, TRBD1 (5 bases). The CDR3 totals 11 residues. Per the germline V gene, CDR1 is SQVTM and CDR2 is ANQGSEA. Trimming stripped 6 bases from V and 3 bases from J, with 7 bases between. In DNA, the CDR3 is TGCAGCGTAAGGGGTACAGATACGCAGTATTTT. Amino acids: CSVRGTDTQYF.

V usage is TRBV29-1 and J usage is TRBJ2-1, with D possibly being TRBD1 (5 bases). This CDR3 contains 14 residues. The V gene's germline CDR1 is SQVTM and CDR2 ANQGSEA. V dropped 7 bases and J dropped 2 bases, with 15 bases sitting between them. Written as DNA, the CDR3 is TGCAGCGCCGAGCTTAGGGGCGCCTACAATGAGCAGTTCTTC. It translates to CSAELRGAYNEQFF.

Notes on this clonotype: Germline and junction disagree at one end, which may indicate a read error. The chain uses TRBV4-1 and TRBJ2-5; possible D gene TRBD2, 6 bases. Germline CDR1 reads MGHRA; CDR2 reads YSYEKL. This CDR3 has 15 amino acids. The CDR3 nucleotides read TGCCCCAGCAGCCAAGGGGCGGGGTACCAAGAGACCCAGTACTTC. This encodes CPSSQGAGYQETQYF.

This rearrangement joins TRBV12-3 or TRBV12-4 to TRBJ1-5; D gene unclear. Between the trimmed V and J ends, which lost 0 bases and 4 bases, there was a span of 4 bases. The CDR3 runs to 13 residues. CDR3 sequence: CASSLAENQPQHF. CDR3 DNA: TGTGCCAGCAGTTTAGCTGAGAATCAGCCCCAGCATTTT.

In this sample, this clonotype turned up many times. The CDR3 DNA reads TGTGCCAGCAGCTTATTGGGACTAGCGGGGGACAATGAGCAGTTCTTC. Protein sequence: CASSLLGLAGDNEQFF. This chain uses TRBV7-3 with TRBJ2-1, with 14 positions matching TRBD2. Germline assignment: CDR1 SGHTA and CDR2 FQGTGA. This CDR3 is built from 16 residues. Unmatched junction bases numbered 2, after V lost 2 bases and J lost 5 bases. Filled out from reference TRBV7-3 and TRBJ2-1, the complete variable domain reads GAGVSQTPSNKVTEKGKYVELRCDPISGHTALYWYRQSLGQGPEFLIYFQGTGAADDSGLPNDRFFAVRPEGSVSTLKIQRTERGDSAVYLCASSLLGLAGDNEQFFGPGTRLTVL.

A remark on this clonotype: Just one base apart from a much larger clone, this may be a read error. The chain links TRBV5-6 to TRBJ2-7; D might be TRBD2 (6 bases). This CDR3 spans 14 amino acids. The germline CDR1 and CDR2 sequences are SGHDT and YYEEEE. CDR3 coding DNA: TGTGCCAGCACCAGAGACGGGAGCTCCTACGAGGAGTACTTC. It codes for CASTRDGSSYEEYF.

The V gene is TRBV15, the J gene TRBJ2-5; 9 positions match TRBD1. The DNA matches TRBJ2-7 better at its end, which makes the J call doubtful. Germline CDR1 LNHNV, CDR2 YYDKDF (reference sequence). CDR3 length equals 14 residues. DNA of the CDR3: TGTGCCACTAAACGGACAGGGGCCCCTTCCGAGCAGTACTTC. Translation: CATKRTGAPSEQYF.

For this clonotype: It may be a read error: a sequence one base away is much more abundant. The gene calls are TRBV10-3 and TRBJ2-5, with 12 bases aligning to TRBD1. Germline V gene sequence: CDR1 ENHRY, CDR2 SYGVKD. Trimming at V came to 6 bases and at J to 11 bases, leaving 10 bases not matched to a gene. The CDR3 spans 14 residues. For the CDR3, the DNA is TGTGCCATCAGCCAGGGACAGGGGGCGTTTGAGCAGTACTTC. Translating it yields CAISQGQGAFEQYF.

This clonotype was observed at least ten times. The chain couples TRBV11-2 to TRBJ2-2; D may be TRBD1 (6 bases). Germline assignment: CDR1 SGHAT and CDR2 FQNNGV. Trimming removed 4 bases from V and 2 bases from J, with 11 bases in between. The CDR3 consists of 15 residues. CDR3 sequence reads: CASSYTDSNTGELFF. Here the CDR3 DNA reads TGTGCCAGCAGCTACACGGACAGTAACACCGGGGAGCTGTTTTTT.

This clonotype appeared a few times. The genes are TRBV12-3 or TRBV12-4 and TRBJ2-5, with 11 positions matching TRBD2. This CDR3 region has 15 residues. V was pared by 7 bases and J by 2 bases, with 6 bases of the junction left unmatched. CDR3 sequence (DNA): TGTGCCAGCAAGAGGACTAGCGGGTATCAAGAGACCCAGTACTTC. It codes for CASKRTSGYQETQYF.

This clonotype was found a few times. The V call is TRBV15, the J call TRBJ1-6; D not resolved. Trimming pared 0 bases from V and 9 bases from J, leaving 6 bases between. Germline assignment: CDR1 LNHNV and CDR2 YYDKDF (reference sequence). CDR3 length: 13 amino acids. The CDR3 protein is CATSRDPGSPLHF. CDR3 nucleotide sequence: TGTGCCACCAGCAGAGATCCCGGTTCACCCCTCCACTTT.

For this clonotype: It may be a read error: a sequence one base away is much more abundant. The V call is TRBV6-5, the J call TRBJ2-1, with 11 positions matching TRBD1. TRBJ2-7 explains the end of the DNA better; the J call may be wrong. The CDR3 extends over 15 amino acids. Germline V CDR1 and CDR2: MNHEY, SVGAGI. As DNA, the CDR3 is TGTGCCAGCAGACGAGGGACAGGGGGATACAATGAGCAGTACTTC. As protein: CASRRGTGGYNEQYF.

Details on this clonotype: A clone one base away is much larger, so this may be a read error. The chain employs TRBV24-1 and TRBJ2-1, with 9 bases that match TRBD1. Matching the DNA end better, TRBJ2-7 makes the J call doubtful. The CDR3 contains 15 residues. CDR1 KGHDR and CDR2 SFDVKD come from the germline V gene. The CDR3 sequence: CATSDTGGSYNEQYF. CDR3 in DNA: TGTGCCACCAGTGACACAGGGGGCTCCTACAATGAGCAGTACTTC.

This clonotype was detected many times. The V call is TRBV9, the J call TRBJ2-3, with a possible D match to TRBD2 (6 bases). Deletions cut 0 bases from V and 3 bases from J, with 8 bases between. The CDR3 sequence is 14 residues long. Per germline, CDR1 SGDLS and CDR2 YYNGEE. CDR3 protein: CASSVAGLTDTQYF. CDR3 in DNA: TGTGCCAGCAGCGTAGCGGGACTTACAGATACGCAGTATTTT. The whole variable domain, remainder taken from reference TRBV9 and TRBJ2-3, is DSGVTQTPKHLITATGQRVTLRCSPRSGDLSVYWYQQSLDQGLQFLIQYYNGEERAKGNILERFSAQQFPDLHSELNLSSLELGDSALYFCASSVAGLTDTQYFGPGTRLTVL.

This clonotype was seen repeatedly, ten times or more. The genes are TRBV7-7 and TRBJ2-1; D is tentatively TRBD1 or TRBD2 (6 bases each). CDR3 size: 13 residues. In germline, CDR1 is SSHAT, CDR2 FNYEAQ (reference sequence). V was clipped by 5 bases and J by 8 bases, with 13 bases between them. The CDR3, as DNA: TGTGCCAGCAGCGTATGGGGGGCAGATGAGCAGTTCTTC. Protein sequence: CASSVWGADEQFF.